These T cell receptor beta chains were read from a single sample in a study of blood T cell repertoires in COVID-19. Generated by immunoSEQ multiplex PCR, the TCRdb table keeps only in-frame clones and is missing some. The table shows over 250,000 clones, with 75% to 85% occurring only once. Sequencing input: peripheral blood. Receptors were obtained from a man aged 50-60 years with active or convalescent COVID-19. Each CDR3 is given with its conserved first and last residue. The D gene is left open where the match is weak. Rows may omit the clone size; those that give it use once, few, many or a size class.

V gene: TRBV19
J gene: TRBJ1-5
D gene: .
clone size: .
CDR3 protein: CASRARGLGSQPQHF
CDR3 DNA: TGTGCCAGTAGGGCTCGGGGGTTAGGTAGTCAGCCCCAGCATTTT

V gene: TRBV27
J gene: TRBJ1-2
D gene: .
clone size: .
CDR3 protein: CASSLSWRNYGYTF
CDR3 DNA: TGTGCCAGCAGTTTATCGTGGCGGAACTATGGCTACACCTTC

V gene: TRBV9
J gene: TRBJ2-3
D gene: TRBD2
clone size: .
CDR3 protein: CASSVDTSGTDTQYF
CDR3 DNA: TGTGCCAGCAGCGTAGATACTAGCGGCACAGATACGCAGTATTTT

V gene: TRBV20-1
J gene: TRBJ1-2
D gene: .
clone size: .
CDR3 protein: CSARVAEGYTF
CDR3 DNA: TGCAGTGCCAGGGTGGCGGAAGGCTACACCTTC

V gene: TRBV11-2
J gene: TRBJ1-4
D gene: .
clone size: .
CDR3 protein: CASSFRPDSRLFF
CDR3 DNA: TGTGCCAGCAGCTTTAGACCGGACAGTAGACTGTTTTTT

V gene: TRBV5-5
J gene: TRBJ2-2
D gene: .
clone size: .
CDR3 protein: CASSPTGSTANTGELFF
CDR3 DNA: TGTGCCAGCAGCCCAACAGGGTCTACAGCGAACACCGGGGAGCTGTTTTTT

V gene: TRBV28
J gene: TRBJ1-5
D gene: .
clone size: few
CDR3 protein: CASTPSTARQPQHF
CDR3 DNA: TGTGCCAGCACCCCTTCGACAGCCCGGCAGCCCCAGCATTTT

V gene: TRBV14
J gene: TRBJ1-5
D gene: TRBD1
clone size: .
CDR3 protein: CAGSQAGGGQPQHF
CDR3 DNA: TGTGCCGGCAGCCAAGCAGGGGGCGGTCAGCCCCAGCATTTT

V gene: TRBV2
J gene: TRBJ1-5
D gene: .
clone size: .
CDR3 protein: CASSETVSNQPQHF
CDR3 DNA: TGTGCCAGCAGTGAAACGGTTAGCAATCAGCCCCAGCATTTT

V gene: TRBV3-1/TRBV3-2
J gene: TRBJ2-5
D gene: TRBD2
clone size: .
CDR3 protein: CASSRLWAGGETQYF
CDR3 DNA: TGTGCCAGCAGCCGCCTTTGGGCGGGAGGCGAGACCCAGTACTTC

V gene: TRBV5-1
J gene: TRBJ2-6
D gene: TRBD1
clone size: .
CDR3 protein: CASSQQGGISGANVLTF
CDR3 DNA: TGCGCCAGCAGTCAACAGGGGGGTATTTCTGGGGCCAACGTCCTGACTTTC

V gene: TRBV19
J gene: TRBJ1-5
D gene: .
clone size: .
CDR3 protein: CASSITGSNQPQHF
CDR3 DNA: TGTGCCAGTAGTATAACCGGGAGCAATCAGCCCCAGCATTTT

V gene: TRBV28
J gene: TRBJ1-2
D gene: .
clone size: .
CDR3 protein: CASSLGGGNYGYTF
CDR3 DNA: TGTGCCAGCAGTTTAGGAGGAGGTAACTATGGCTACACCTTC

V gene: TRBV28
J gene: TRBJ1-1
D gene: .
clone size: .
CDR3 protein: CASSLPWRVDGTEAFF
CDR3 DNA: TGTGCCAGCAGTTTACCCTGGAGGGTGGATGGGACTGAAGCTTTCTTT

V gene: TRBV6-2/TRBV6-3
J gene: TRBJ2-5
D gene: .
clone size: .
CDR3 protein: CASSYGLETQYF
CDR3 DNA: TGTGCCAGCAGTTACGGCCTCGAGACCCAGTACTTC

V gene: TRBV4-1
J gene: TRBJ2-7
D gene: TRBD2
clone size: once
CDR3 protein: CASSQEGRLAGHLYEQYF
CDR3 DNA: TGCGCCAGCAGCCAAGAAGGGAGGCTAGCGGGGCATTTATACGAGCAGTACTTC

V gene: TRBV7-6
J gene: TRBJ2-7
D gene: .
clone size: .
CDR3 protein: CASSSTGYEQYF
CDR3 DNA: TGTGCCAGCAGCTCTACCGGTTACGAGCAGTACTTC

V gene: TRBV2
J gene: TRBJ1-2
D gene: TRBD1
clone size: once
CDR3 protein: CASHPGQGNYGYTF
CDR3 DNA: TGTGCCAGCCACCCGGGACAGGGGAACTATGGCTACACCTTC

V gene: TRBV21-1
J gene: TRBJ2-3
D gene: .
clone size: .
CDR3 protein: CASSKVGGDTQYF
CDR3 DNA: TGTGCCAGCAGCAAGGTGGGGGGAGATACGCAGTATTTT